This entry lists 27 T cell receptor beta chains sequenced from one sample in a study of shared clonotypes between healthy human individuals. Repertoires were generated with immunoSEQ multiplex PCR, while TCRdb's copy carries only in-frame clones and drops some. The sample consists of fewer than 3 million clones, 85% to 95% of them appearing once. Sequencing was performed on naive CD4+ T cells from PBMCs. Subset defined: CD45RA+ positively selected. Receptors originate from a young man in good health. Some clones in this sample may be carry-over from other donors' samples.

V gene TRBV19 combines with J gene TRBJ1-4; no firm D call. The CDR3 sequence is 12 residues long. The V gene's germline CDR1 is LNHDA and CDR2 SQIVND (reference sequence). V lost 7 bases, J lost 8 bases, and 11 bases lay in between. In DNA, the CDR3 is TGTGCCAGTAACGATCGGAGCGAAAAACTGTTTTTT. This translates into CASNDRSEKLFF.

The chain is built from TRBV28 and TRBJ1-2; 8 bases are shared with TRBD1. Germline CDR1 and CDR2: MDHEN and SYDVKM. V lost 7 bases and J lost 4; bases outside the gene matches: 5. CDR3 length: 13 residues. CDR3 sequence (DNA): TGTGCCAGCACCAGACAGGGGACCTATGGCTACACCTTC. This codes for CASTRQGTYGYTF.

The chain uses TRBV2 and TRBJ1-4; 8 bases align to TRBD1. Looked up from germline, CDR1 is SNHLY and CDR2 is FYNNEI. CDR3 length equals 14 residues. V shed 6 bases and J 7 bases; nucleotides not matched to a gene: 7. CDR3 region: CASRLTGGGEKLFF. The CDR3 DNA reads as TGTGCCAGCAGGCTCACAGGGGGGGGTGAAAAACTGTTTTTT.

This clone was counted between two and nine times. The chain carries TRBV4-1 and TRBJ1-1, with D unclear. The CDR3 is 13 residues long. Germline CDR1 MGHRA, CDR2 YSYEKL. V lost 4 bases, J lost 1 base, and 7 bases lay in between. CDR3 sequence reads: CASSRTANTEAFF. The CDR3 DNA is TGCGCCAGCAGCCGGACGGCGAACACTGAAGCTTTCTTT.

This chain connects TRBV30 to TRBJ2-7; D is ambiguous. Deletions cut 1 base from V and 3 bases from J, with 10 bases between. This CDR3 is built from 13 residues. CDR1 is GTSNPN and CDR2 is SVGIG in the germline V gene (reference sequence). The CDR3 nucleotides are TGTGCCTGGAGTGATGGATTCCTCTACGAGCAGTACTTC. It codes for CAWSDGFLYEQYF.

The V and J genes are TRBV29-1 and TRBJ2-7, with TRBD1 matching 9 bases. CDR1 and CDR2 from the germline V gene are SQVTM and ANQGSEA. The CDR3 sequence is 13 residues long. With V trimmed by 2 bases and J by 5 bases, 4 bases remained unmatched. The CDR3 is CSVELGQGHEQYF. In DNA form, the CDR3 reads TGCAGCGTTGAACTGGGACAGGGCCACGAGCAGTACTTC.

The chain couples TRBV5-5 to TRBJ1-2; tentative D call: TRBD1 (6 bases). CDR3 length equals 14 residues. Germline CDR1 SGHKS, CDR2 YYEKEE (reference sequence). V was clipped by 0 bases and J by 5 bases, with 11 bases between them. CDR3 DNA sequence: TGTGCCAGCAGCTTGGACAGGGCTTATTATGGCTACACCTTC. Translating gives CASSLDRAYYGYTF.

This clone was seen just once. The V and J genes are TRBV7-8 and TRBJ1-2, with D perhaps matching TRBD1 (5 bases). Between the trimmed V and J ends, which lost 1 base and 7 bases, there was a span of 10 bases. The CDR3 runs to 13 residues. CDR1 and CDR2 from the germline V gene are SGHVS and FQNEAQ. The CDR3 loop is CASSLGGDGGYTF. The CDR3 region has the DNA TGTGCCAGCAGCTTAGGGGGGGACGGTGGCTACACCTTC.

The chain uses TRBV27 and TRBJ2-5; D not certain. In germline, CDR1 is MNHEY, CDR2 SMNVEV (reference sequence). The V gene lost 2 bases and the J gene lost 4 bases, with 8 bases spanning the gap. The CDR3 contains 13 residues. CDR3 DNA: TGTGCCAGCAGTTTACCCGAGAGAGAGACCCAGTACTTC. Protein sequence: CASSLPERETQYF.

The chain has TRBV7-2 and TRBJ1-3; the D gene is possibly TRBD1 (5 bases). CDR1 and CDR2 from the germline V gene are SGHTA and FQGNSA. This CDR3 contains 18 residues. Trimming took 2 bases from V and 0 from J, leaving 17 bases between them. DNA of the CDR3: TGTGCCAGCAGCTTATTCGCTGGGGGACTGATCTCTGGAAACACCATATATTTT. The encoded protein is CASSLFAGGLISGNTIYF.

The chain joins TRBV28 to TRBJ2-7, with 12 bases matching TRBD2. V shed 6 bases and J 4 bases; nucleotides not matched to a gene: 4. Germline values: CDR1 MDHEN, CDR2 SYDVKM. The CDR3 covers 14 residues. The CDR3 DNA follows: TGTGCCAGCAGGCTAGCGGGAGGGCCTTACGAGCAGTACTTC. It encodes CASRLAGGPYEQYF.

The rearrangement uses TRBV4-1 and TRBJ1-5; no firm D call. This CDR3 is 15 amino acids long. Between the trimmed V and J ends, which lost 1 base and 4 bases, there was a span of 11 bases. CDR1 MGHRA and CDR2 YSYEKL come from the germline V gene. The CDR3 loop reads CASSQVPGGNQPQHF. DNA of the CDR3: TGCGCCAGCAGCCAAGTTCCGGGCGGTAATCAGCCCCAGCATTTT.

This chain links TRBV7-9 with TRBJ2-1, with D possibly TRBD1 on 6 matching bases. V lost 5 bases and J lost 12, with 17 bases in between. Germline V CDR1 and CDR2: SEHNR, FQNEAQ (reference sequence). The CDR3 is made up of 13 amino acids. The CDR3 loop reads CASSRLGGEGQFF. CDR3 DNA: TGTGCCAGCAGCCGTTTAGGGGGTGAAGGGCAGTTCTTC.

The chain joins TRBV10-3 to TRBJ2-2; a weak D match, TRBD2 (6 bases). Trimming stripped 4 bases from V and 4 bases from J, with 22 bases between. CDR1 and CDR2 from the germline V gene are ENHRY and SYGVKD. This CDR3 has 18 residues. The CDR3 here is CAISVRAGWSGGTGELFF. CDR3 bases: TGTGCCATCAGTGTGCGAGCGGGCTGGTCCGGGGGCACCGGGGAGCTGTTTTTT.

This clone was seen a single time. Within the sample, other DNA sequences also encode this same CDR3. The V and J genes are TRBV29-1 and TRBJ2-5; D gene ambiguous. V dropped 1 base and J dropped 2 bases, with 8 bases sitting between them. In germline, CDR1 is SQVTM, CDR2 ANQGSEA. There are 13 residues in the CDR3. Here the CDR3 reads CSVEGSRQETQYF. In DNA, the CDR3 is TGCAGCGTTGAAGGTAGTAGGCAAGAGACCCAGTACTTC.

The chain combines TRBV5-6 with TRBJ2-5, with D hard to call. Germline V gene data show CDR1 as SGHDT and CDR2 as YYEEEE. This CDR3 has 14 residues. V was pared by 2 bases and J by 0 bases, with 8 bases between. CDR3 nucleotide sequence: TGTGCCAGCAGCTTCCGCAGCTACCAAGAGACCCAGTACTTC. Translation: CASSFRSYQETQYF.

This clone was detected once. The chain recombines TRBV7-6 with TRBJ1-2; D is perhaps TRBD1 (6 bases). Trimming stripped 4 bases from V and 4 bases from J, with 16 bases between. The CDR3 length is 15 residues. The germline V gene encodes CDR1 SGHVS and CDR2 FNYEAQ. CDR3 sequence (DNA): TGTGCCAGCAGCTCCGGCGGACAGCCTACCTATGGCTACACCTTC. Protein: CASSSGGQPTYGYTF.

This clone was counted a single time. The chain links TRBV10-3 to TRBJ2-3, with no clear D. The CDR3 runs to 11 residues. CDR1 is ENHRY and CDR2 is SYGVKD in the germline V gene. Trimming took off 8 bases at V and 6 bases at J, with 9 bases between the two ends. CDR3 coding DNA: TGTGCCATCGGCTCTTCGGATACGCAGTATTTT. Its protein is CAIGSSDTQYF.

The V call is TRBV7-9, the J call TRBJ1-3; D remains unclear. Trimming removed 5 bases at V and 4 bases at J, with 12 bases between. The CDR3 is made up of 14 amino acids. The germline V gene has CDR1 SEHNR and CDR2 FQNEAQ (reference sequence). The CDR3: CASSPQLVGNTIYF. Written as DNA, the CDR3 is TGTGCCAGCAGCCCGCAACTTGTCGGAAACACCATATATTTT.

The rearrangement links TRBV7-3 to TRBJ1-3; 7 bases are shared with TRBD1. Germline assignment: CDR1 SGHTA and CDR2 FQGTGA. This CDR3 has 17 residues. V trimming: 5 bases; J trimming: 3 bases; junction bases outside the gene matches: 13. CDR3 sequence (DNA): TGTGCCAGCAGCCCGAATCCGACAGGGTGGGTTGGAAACACCATATATTTT. Its protein is CASSPNPTGWVGNTIYF.

V usage is TRBV6-1 and J usage is TRBJ2-7, with 8 nucleotides matching TRBD1. CDR3 length: 15 residues. J was trimmed by 0 bases and V by 2 bases; bases with no gene match: 3. Germline V gives CDR1 MNHNS, CDR2 SASEGT. The CDR3 region is CASSEPGQASYEQYF. The CDR3 nucleotides read TGTGCCAGCAGTGAACCGGGACAGGCCTCCTACGAGCAGTACTTC.

The rearrangement joins TRBV7-9 to TRBJ2-3, with D unresolved. V dropped 2 bases and J dropped 9 bases, with 15 bases sitting between them. The length of the CDR3 is 14 residues. Germline V lookup: CDR1 SEHNR, CDR2 FQNEAQ (reference sequence). CDR3 loop: CASSLIQPRSTQYF. For the CDR3, the DNA is TGTGCCAGCAGCTTAATCCAACCCCGATCGACGCAGTATTTT.

The J gene is TRBJ1-1, the V gene TRBV5-4; no clear D. The CDR3 totals 15 residues. Germline V gene lookup returns CDR1 SGHNT and CDR2 YYREEE (reference sequence). The ends were cut back, 4 bases at V and 3 bases at J, with 16 bases in the middle. The CDR3 loop reads CASSPPGRADTEAFF. The DNA for the CDR3 is TGTGCCAGCAGCCCCCCTGGAAGGGCTGACACTGAAGCTTTCTTT.

The chain couples TRBV7-3 to TRBJ2-2; 10 bases fit TRBD2. V shed 8 bases, J shed 1 base, and the junction held 1 base outside the gene matches. The germline gives CDR1 SGHTA, CDR2 FQGTGA. The CDR3 is 14 amino acids. The CDR3 DNA reads TGTGCCAGCCGGACTAGCGGGAACACCGGGGAGCTGTTTTTT. Protein sequence: CASRTSGNTGELFF.

In regard to this clone: Other DNA sequences in the same sample also yield this CDR3. The chain combines TRBV7-8 with TRBJ1-4, with 9 bases matching TRBD1. This CDR3 has 15 amino acids. The junction had 7 bases not matched to a gene; V was cut back by 5 bases and J by 6 bases. Germline CDR1 is SGHVS and CDR2 is FQNEAQ. Written as DNA, the CDR3 is TGTGCCAGCAGCCCCGCTGGGACAGGGTATGAAAAACTGTTTTTT. Protein: CASSPAGTGYEKLFF.

On this clone: Other nucleotide sequences from this sample produce the same CDR3. The chain combines TRBV7-3 with TRBJ2-3, with D possibly matching TRBD2 (6 bases). CDR1 is SGHTA and CDR2 is FQGTGA in the germline V gene. V was shortened by 0 bases and J by 6 bases, with 7 bases between the two germline ends. There are 13 residues in the CDR3. In DNA, the CDR3 is TGTGCCAGCAGCTTAACGGGGGGTGATACGCAGTATTTT. Its protein product is CASSLTGGDTQYF.

The J gene is TRBJ1-1, the V gene TRBV5-3; D ambiguous. TRBV5-3 is an ORF; its function is uncertain. The V and J ends lost 1 base and 3 bases respectively, with 10 bases between them. The CDR3 totals 14 residues. The CDR3 DNA follows: TGTGCCAGAAGCTTGTGTCGGGGTTACACTGAAGCTTTCTTT. It yields the protein CARSLCRGYTEAFF.